This is a list of T cell receptor beta chains from one sample in a study of sequential checkpoint blockade in melanoma. Libraries were prepared by immunoSEQ multiplex PCR; TCRdb keeps only in-frame clonotypes and omits some of them. The sample holds 2,000 to 2,500 clones, 16% seen once. The sample consisted of tumor tissue (inferred from file names), taken from a patient given nivolumab and ipilimumab in sequence. These receptors were collected from a human donor with melanoma. Both conserved end residues are part of each CDR3. The D gene is left open where the match is weak. Not every row has a clone size; where given, it reads once, few, many or a size class.

clone size	J gene	D gene	CDR3 length	V gene	CDR3 DNA	CDR3 protein
.	TRBJ1-2	.	16	TRBV10-2	TGCGCCAGCAGTGAGTCAAGGCAGGGAATCTTCTATGGCTACACCTTC	CASSESRQGIFYGYTF
few	TRBJ2-2	TRBD2	16	TRBV11-3	TGTGCCAGCAGCCCAAGGACTAGCGGGGACTGGGGGGAGCTGTTTTTT	CASSPRTSGDWGELFF
many	TRBJ1-4	TRBD1	16	TRBV11-3	TGTGCCAGCAGCCATGAATCAGGGGGGAATAATGAAAAACTGTTTTTT	CASSHESGGNNEKLFF
.	TRBJ1-4	.	13	TRBV25-1	TGTGCCAGCAGTGAATGGGGGAATGAAAAACTGTTTTTT	CASSEWGNEKLFF
.	TRBJ1-1	TRBD1	14	TRBV5-1	TGCGCCAGCAGCCGGACAGGGGGAAGCACTGAAGCTTTCTTT	CASSRTGGSTEAFF
.	TRBJ1-1	.	13	TRBV14	TGTGCCAGCAGCCCGAGTACCAGGACGCGAGCTTTCTTT	CASSPSTRTRAFF
many	TRBJ1-5	.	16	TRBV11-3	TGTGCCAGCAGGGTGCAGAAGGTATATAGCAATCAGCCCCAGCATTTT	CASRVQKVYSNQPQHF
medium-sized	TRBJ2-2	.	14	TRBV11-3	TGTGCCAGCACCCCACAAGGGGTGGGCGGGGAGCTGTTTTTT	CASTPQGVGGELFF
.	TRBJ1-2	.	15	TRBV18	TGTGCCAGCTCACCTATCCCGGACGTCAACTATGGCTACACCTTC	CASSPIPDVNYGYTF
few	TRBJ2-3	.	15	TRBV9	TGTGCCAGCAGCGTAGCCAAGTCCGGCCCGGTCACGCAGTATTTT	CASSVAKSGPVTQYF
many	TRBJ2-3	.	14	TRBV9	TGTGCCAGCAGTGAAGCGCTAGGCCTCCTTACGCAGTATTTT	CASSEALGLLTQYF
many	TRBJ2-1	TRBD2	16	TRBV11-3	TGTGCCAGCAGCTTAGGACCTAGCGGGCTCCTATTTGAGCAGTTCTTC	CASSLGPSGLLFEQFF
medium-sized	TRBJ2-7	.	15	TRBV11-3	TGTGCCAGCAGCCCACTCGTCGGCCTCTCCTACGAGCAGTACTTC	CASSPLVGLSYEQYF
medium-sized	TRBJ2-2	TRBD2	16	TRBV11-3	TGTGCCAGCAGCTCGCAAGTACTAGCGGACACCGGGGAGCTGTTTTTT	CASSSQVLADTGELFF
few	TRBJ1-5	.	15	TRBV11-3	TGTGCCAGCAGCACAAAGGGGTATGGGAATCAGCCCCAGCATTTT	CASSTKGYGNQPQHF
medium-sized	TRBJ1-3	.	14	TRBV11-3	TGTGCCAGCAGCTCTGGGGCAGTCAGAAACACCATATATTTT	CASSSGAVRNTIYF
.	TRBJ2-3	TRBD2	16	TRBV9	TGTGCCAGCAGCCTAACGACTAGCGTTAGAGTGGATACGCAGTATTTT	CASSLTTSVRVDTQYF
.	TRBJ1-1	TRBD1	14	TRBV6-8	TGTGCCAGTATCCGGGACAGGGTGAACACTGAAGCTTTCTTT	CASIRDRVNTEAFF
few	TRBJ2-1	TRBD1	14	TRBV6-8	TGTGCCAGCAGCGGGACAGACTCCTACAATGAGCAGTTCTTC	CASSGTDSYNEQFF
medium-sized	TRBJ2-3	.	15	TRBV6-8	TGTGCCAGCAACACCCGGGGGTTTAGCACAGATACGCAGTATTTT	CASNTRGFSTDTQYF
once	TRBJ2-1	.	14	TRBV25-1	TGTGCCAGCAGGCAGGGGGGATCCTACAATGAGCAGTTCTTC	CASRQGGSYNEQFF
few	TRBJ1-3	.	15	TRBV15	TGTGCCACCAGCAGGGATTCTGGGGCTGGAAACACCATATATTTT	CATSRDSGAGNTIYF
.	TRBJ1-2	.	12	TRBV19	TGTGCCAGTAGTGAGGATTCCTATGGCTACACCTTC	CASSEDSYGYTF
medium-sized	TRBJ2-3	TRBD1	16	TRBV6-8	TGTGCCAGCAGAACCAACAGGGGGCTGAGCACAGATACGCAGTATTTT	CASRTNRGLSTDTQYF
.	TRBJ1-4	.	15	TRBV5-1	TGCGCCAGCAGCTTGGGCTCAGGGTTTAATGAAAAACTGTTTTTT	CASSLGSGFNEKLFF
many	TRBJ2-3	.	16	TRBV11-3	TGTGCCAGCAGCCCCCACCCGGGACTGTACACAGATACGCAGTATTTT	CASSPHPGLYTDTQYF
.	TRBJ1-1	.	11	TRBV12-5	TGTGCCAGCAAACTCGGAATGGAAGCTTTCTTT	CASKLGMEAFF
.	TRBJ2-2	TRBD1	17	TRBV5-1	TGCGCCAGCAGCTTTGTGAACAGGGGGCCGGGCACCGGGGAGCTGTTTTTT	CASSFVNRGPGTGELFF
.	TRBJ1-1	.	15	TRBV5-1	TGCGCCAGCAGCTTGGCGACAGGCCCATTGCATCGAGCTTTCTTT	CASSLATGPLHRAFF
many	TRBJ1-2	TRBD1	15	TRBV11-3	TGTGCCAGCAGCTTGGTAGGACAGGGGAACTATGGCTACACCTTC	CASSLVGQGNYGYTF
large	TRBJ2-2	TRBD2	16	TRBV4-1	TGCGCCAGCAGCCAAGGGGCGGGGGTTTTCACCGGGGAGCTGTTTTTT	CASSQGAGVFTGELFF
.	TRBJ2-3	.	12	TRBV18	TGTGCCAGCTCACGATCTTCGGATACGCAGTATTTT	CASSRSSDTQYF
.	TRBJ2-4	TRBD1	15	TRBV2	TGTGCCAGCAGCTCGGGACAGGGTTTCAAAAACATTCAGTACTTC	CASSSGQGFKNIQYF
.	TRBJ1-1	TRBD1	14	TRBV6-8	TGTGCCAGCAGTGACTCAGACAGGGGCACTGAAGCTTTCTTT	CASSDSDRGTEAFF
.	TRBJ1-4	.	16	TRBV6-8	TGTGCCAGCAACCGTGCAGTATCCGGGACTAATGAAAAACTGTTTTTT	CASNRAVSGTNEKLFF
few	TRBJ1-5	.	12	TRBV6-8	TGTGCCACCCGGAGGGGGAAGCAGCCCCAGCATTTT	CATRRGKQPQHF
large	TRBJ2-2	.	15	TRBV11-3	TGTGCCAGCAGCTCCTACAAGGGGTATACCGGGGAGCTGTTTTTT	CASSSYKGYTGELFF
few	TRBJ1-6	TRBD1	14	TRBV6-8	TGTGCCAGCAGTTGGGGACAGTATAATTCACCCCTCCACTTT	CASSWGQYNSPLHF
few	TRBJ2-4	.	13	TRBV6-8	TGTGCCAGCAGGGGAGTAGCCAAAAACATTCAGTACTTC	CASRGVAKNIQYF
medium-sized	TRBJ2-2	TRBD1	15	TRBV11-3	TGTGCCAGCAGCCCAGGGACAGCCTTCGCCGGGGAGCTGTTTTTT	CASSPGTAFAGELFF
medium-sized	TRBJ2-2	.	15	TRBV9	TGTGCCAGCAGCGGATCCCAGGGAAGGACCGGGGAGCTGTTTTTT	CASSGSQGRTGELFF